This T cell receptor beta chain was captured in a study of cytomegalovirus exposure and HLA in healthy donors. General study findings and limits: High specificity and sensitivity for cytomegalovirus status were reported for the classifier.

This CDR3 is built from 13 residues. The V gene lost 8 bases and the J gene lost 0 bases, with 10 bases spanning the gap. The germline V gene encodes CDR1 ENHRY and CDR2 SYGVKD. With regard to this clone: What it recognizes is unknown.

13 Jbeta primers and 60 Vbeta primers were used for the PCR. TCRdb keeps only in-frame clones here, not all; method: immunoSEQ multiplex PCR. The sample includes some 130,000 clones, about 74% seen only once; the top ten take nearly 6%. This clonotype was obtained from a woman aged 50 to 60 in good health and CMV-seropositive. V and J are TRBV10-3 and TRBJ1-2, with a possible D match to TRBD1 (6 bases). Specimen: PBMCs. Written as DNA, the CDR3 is TGTGCCATCCGCCGGGACACTAACTATGGCTACACCTTC. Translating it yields CAIRRDTNYGYTF.